This passage covers 17 T cell receptor beta chains from one sample sequenced in a study of T cell responses to AZD1222 COVID-19 vaccine. Sequenced by immunoSEQ multiplex PCR; TCRdb stores in-frame clones only, minus some. The repertoire holds approximately 70,000 clones, with 84% as singletons. This material consisted of peripheral blood, taken on day 0 of AZD1222 vaccination. These receptors originate from an adult in good health.

The chain is built from TRBV7-2 and TRBJ1-2, with 10 bases lining up with TRBD1. Germline CDR1 reads SGHTA; CDR2 reads FQGNSA. This CDR3 is built from 14 residues. The ends lost 4 bases at V and 7 bases at J; junction bases unmatched: 6. The CDR3 sequence is CASSWGQGSGGYTF. DNA of the CDR3: TGTGCCAGCAGCTGGGGACAGGGGAGCGGTGGCTACACCTTC.

The chain is built from TRBV7-2 and TRBJ1-1; D is undetermined. The CDR3 has 14 residues. CDR1 is SGHTA and CDR2 is FQGNSA in the germline V gene. V was shortened by 8 bases and J by 6 bases, with 19 bases between the two germline ends. The CDR3 spells CASRFNQWESEAFF. The CDR3 region has the DNA TGTGCCAGCCGTTTCAACCAGTGGGAGTCTGAAGCTTTCTTT.

CDR3 DNA sequence: TGTGCCAGCAGCTCTGGACTGGCCCAAGAGACCCAGTACTTC. This gives the protein CASSSGLAQETQYF. V gene TRBV5-4 combines with J gene TRBJ2-5; TRBD2 might be the D (5 bases). The CDR3 has 14 amino acids. The germline V gene has CDR1 SGHNT and CDR2 YYREEE (reference sequence). V lost 3 bases and J lost 1, with 10 bases in between.

Here the CDR3 DNA reads TGCGCCAGCAGCTTGGCCGGGAGGTCACCCCTCCACTTT. Its protein product is CASSLAGRSPLHF. The gene calls are TRBV5-1 and TRBJ1-6; the D is unclear. Germline V gene lookup returns CDR1 SGHRS and CDR2 YFSETQ. The CDR3 is 13 amino acids. With 0 bases removed from V and 10 bases from J, the gap between germline ends came to 8 bases.

The CDR3 loop reads CASSQLAGRTEAFF. The CDR3 DNA reads as TGTGCCAGCAGCCAATTGGCAGGGAGGACTGAAGCTTTCTTT. The chain recombines TRBV3-1 (or the pseudogene TRBV3-2) with TRBJ1-1; D is possibly TRBD1 (5 bases). Germline V gene sequence: CDR1 LGHDT, CDR2 YNNKEL (reference sequence). Trimming cost V 2 bases and J 5 bases, with 12 bases left between them. This CDR3 has 14 residues.

In DNA form, the CDR3 reads TGTGCCAGCGTATTACGCCCGGGACAGACCTATGGCTACACCTTC. This codes for CASVLRPGQTYGYTF. The chain couples TRBV5-5 to TRBJ1-2; 7 bases are shared with TRBD1. J gave up 4 bases and V 7 bases, and 13 bases lay outside the gene matches. From germline, CDR1 is SGHKS and CDR2 YYEKEE (reference sequence). This CDR3 has 15 residues.

V gene TRBV28 combines with J gene TRBJ1-2; no reliable D call. CDR3 length equals 14 residues. Germline V gene sequence: CDR1 MDHEN, CDR2 SYDVKM. V was trimmed by 7 bases and J by 7 bases, leaving 19 bases between them. The CDR3 sequence is CASKFGEAGRGYTF. The DNA for the CDR3 is TGTGCCAGCAAGTTTGGGGAAGCCGGCCGTGGCTACACCTTC.

DNA for the CDR3: TGTGCCAGTAGTATTGAAGGGGTCATGAACACTGAAGCTTTCTTT. Its protein product is CASSIEGVMNTEAFF. The gene calls are TRBV19 and TRBJ1-1, with TRBD1 as a possible D gene (5 bases). The CDR3 is made up of 15 amino acids. V was pared by 3 bases and J by 0 bases, with 11 bases between. Germline CDR1 is LNHDA and CDR2 is SQIVND (reference sequence).

This clone came up once. The rearrangement links TRBV18 to TRBJ2-3; no clear D. Germline lookup yields CDR1 KGHSH and CDR2 LQKENI. The CDR3 length is 18 residues. V lost 1 base and J 2 bases, leaving 19 bases between the germline ends. CDR3 amino acids: CASSPRTDTKPSTDTQYF. The DNA for the CDR3 is TGTGCCAGCTCACCACGGACGGATACGAAACCCTCCACAGATACGCAGTATTTT.

The gene calls are TRBV30 and TRBJ1-6; D is unclear. The V end was cut by 1 base, the J end by 0 bases, with 7 bases between. CDR1 is GTSNPN, CDR2 SVGIG, per germline (reference sequence). The CDR3 length is 15 residues. In nucleotides, the CDR3 is TGTGCCTGGAGTGCGGTGAACTCCTATAATTCACCCCTCCACTTT. This sequence encodes CAWSAVNSYNSPLHF.

This clone is a singleton in its sample. V and J are TRBV4-2 and TRBJ1-4; tentative D call: TRBD1 (6 bases). This CDR3 spans 15 amino acids. V gave up 3 bases and J gave up 7 bases, with 15 bases separating them. Germline V gene data show CDR1 as LGHNA and CDR2 as YNFKEQ. DNA for the CDR3: TGTGCCAGCAGCCACTCACAGGGAGCGACTGAAAAACTGTTTTTT. Its protein is CASSHSQGATEKLFF.

This chain uses TRBV13 with TRBJ2-3, with 11 bases fitting TRBD2. Germline values: CDR1 PRHDT, CDR2 FYEKMQ (reference sequence). The CDR3 loop spans 17 amino acids. J was trimmed by 4 bases and V by 3 bases; bases with no gene match: 9. The CDR3 sequence: CASSFTRGSGGADTQYF. The CDR3 region has the DNA TGTGCCAGCAGCTTTACCCGGGGTAGCGGGGGGGCAGATACGCAGTATTTT. The full variable domain, completed using reference TRBV13 and TRBJ2-3, is AAGVIQSPRHLIKEKRETATLKCYPIPRHDTVYWYQQGPGQDPQFLISFYEKMQSDKGSIPDRFSAQQFSDYHSELNMSSLELGDSALYFCASSFTRGSGGADTQYFGPGTRLTVL.

Notes on this clone: This sample also contains other DNA sequences that code for the same CDR3. The V and J genes are TRBV7-3 and TRBJ1-1, with 9 bases fitting TRBD1. The germline V gene has CDR1 SGHTA and CDR2 FQGTGA. There are 13 residues in the CDR3. V was pared by 5 bases and J by 3 bases, with 1 base of the junction left unmatched. CDR3: CASSRQGDTEAFF. The CDR3, as DNA: TGTGCCAGCAGCAGACAGGGGGACACTGAAGCTTTCTTT.

The chain recombines TRBV4-1 with TRBJ1-1; D possibly corresponds to TRBD1 (6 bases). The CDR3 is made up of 13 amino acids. The V gene lost 0 bases and the J gene lost 6 bases, with 8 bases spanning the gap. The germline gives CDR1 MGHRA, CDR2 YSYEKL. The CDR3 protein is CASSQEWGPEAFF. CDR3 DNA sequence: TGCGCCAGCAGCCAAGAATGGGGGCCTGAAGCTTTCTTT.

This chain links TRBV6-2 or TRBV6-3 with TRBJ1-2; D not certain. Germline CDR1 is MNHEY and CDR2 is SVGEGT. Trimming removed 0 bases from V and 4 bases from J, with 6 bases in between. The CDR3 is made up of 13 amino acids. CDR3 protein: CASSYSKSYGYTF. The CDR3 DNA follows: TGTGCCAGCAGTTACTCGAAAAGCTATGGCTACACCTTC.

This clone was counted only a few times. The chain is built from TRBV30 and TRBJ1-6, with unresolved D. Germline values: CDR1 GTSNPN, CDR2 SVGIG (reference sequence). The CDR3 is 13 residues long. V dropped 0 bases and J dropped 7 bases, with 7 bases sitting between them. The CDR3: CAWSVLLNSPLHF. The CDR3 region has the DNA TGTGCCTGGAGTGTACTTCTAAATTCACCCCTCCACTTT. Full variable domain (rest looked up from reference TRBV30 and TRBJ1-6): SQTIHQWPATLVQPVGSPLSLECTVEGTSNPNLYWYRQAAGRGLQLLFYSVGIGQISSEVPQNLSASRPQDRQFILSSKKLLLSDSGFYLCAWSVLLNSPLHFGNGTRLTVT.

This clone was seen only a few times. The rearrangement joins TRBV7-9 to TRBJ2-2, with TRBD2 as a possible D gene (6 bases). The CDR3 has 14 amino acids. Germline CDR1 and CDR2: SEHNR and FQNEAQ (reference sequence). V lost 3 bases, J lost 7 bases, and 12 bases lay in between. CDR3 loop: CASSFRGSGGELFF. CDR3 sequence (DNA): TGTGCCAGCAGCTTCCGGGGGTCAGGCGGGGAGCTGTTTTTT.